One and the same sample provided the 27 T cell receptor beta chains below, sequenced in a study of T cells expressing NK-cell markers. No DNA is given; TCRdb re-called the 5' RACE reads and lists each CDR3 protein once. The sample holds roughly 430,000 distinct CDR3 sequences. The specimen was blood T cells: a sorted CD56 or NKG2C T cell subset, CD4+ or CD8+ T cells, or bulk PBMC T cells (not recorded which). The receptors stem from a woman aged 18 to 75 in good health.

This rearrangement joins TRBV5-1 to TRBJ2-5; TCRdb lists TRBD2, though no DNA is available to test this call. This CDR3 has 14 amino acids. Germline V gene lookup returns CDR1 SGHRS and CDR2 YFSETQ. The CDR3 region is CASRTSGHQETQYF.

The chain couples TRBV28 to TRBJ2-7; lacking DNA, the TRBD1 call made by TCRdb goes unchecked. This CDR3 is built from 15 residues. Germline V gene data show CDR1 as MDHEN and CDR2 as SYDVKM. The CDR3 reads CASRKRTTQGYEQYF.

This rearrangement joins TRBV7-8 to TRBJ2-2; TCRdb outputs TRBD2, but without DNA this stays unchecked. The CDR3 consists of 16 residues. Germline assignment: CDR1 SGHVS and CDR2 FQNEAQ. CDR3 region: CASSLLSGGITGELFF.

The chain has TRBV20-1 and TRBJ2-3; the D gene TCRdb calls, TRBD1, cannot be checked with no DNA. This CDR3 spans 13 amino acids. Germline V gene lookup returns CDR1 DFQATT and CDR2 SNEGSKA (reference sequence). The CDR3: CSAERTGEDTQYF.

The rearrangement links TRBV6-2 or TRBV6-3 to TRBJ2-1. Germline CDR1 reads MNHEY; CDR2 reads SVGEGT. The CDR3 spans 13 residues. The chain's CDR3 is CASSYSNSQRQFF.

The chain links TRBV20-1 to TRBJ1-2. The CDR3 has 16 amino acids. Germline V gives CDR1 DFQATT, CDR2 SNEGSKA (reference sequence). This chain's CDR3 is CSARVGKLGRNYGYTF.

This chain links TRBV20-1 with TRBJ1-1. Germline V gene data show CDR1 as DFQATT and CDR2 as SNEGSKA (reference sequence). This CDR3 is built from 13 residues. The CDR3 loop is CSASMGSPTEAFF.

The gene calls are TRBV12-3 or TRBV12-4 and TRBJ1-2; with no DNA, the TCRdb D assignment of TRBD1 cannot be verified. The CDR3 consists of 14 residues. This CDR3 reads CASTKGQTYGGYTF.

The chain links TRBV6-1 to TRBJ2-3; checking the TCRdb D call of TRBD2 is not possible without DNA. Germline V gives CDR1 MNHNS, CDR2 SASEGT. This CDR3 is 14 amino acids long. The CDR3: CASRGSGSTDTQYF.

The chain combines TRBV20-1 with TRBJ2-4; with no DNA, the TCRdb D assignment of TRBD1 cannot be verified. Per the germline V gene, CDR1 is DFQATT and CDR2 is SNEGSKA (reference sequence). This CDR3 is 15 amino acids long. CDR3 sequence: CSARDLRDPKNIQYF.

The V and J genes are TRBV7-2 and TRBJ2-1; TCRdb selects TRBD1, and the lack of DNA leaves this call unchecked. There are 14 residues in the CDR3. Germline CDR1 is SGHTA and CDR2 is FQGNSA. The CDR3 here is CASSLGTLSIGQFF.

This chain links TRBV7-6 with TRBJ2-5; TCRdb indicates TRBD2, and absent DNA this call remains unverified. The CDR3 covers 15 residues. The germline CDR1 and CDR2 sequences are SGHVS and FNYEAQ. The CDR3 protein is CASSSLGGGGETQYF.

The chain has TRBV19 and TRBJ1-2; the D call from TCRdb, TRBD1, cannot be confirmed without DNA. The CDR3 runs to 14 residues. Looked up from germline, CDR1 is LNHDA and CDR2 is SQIVND (reference sequence). The CDR3 sequence: CASTPGTRLRGYTF.

The chain couples TRBV24-1 to TRBJ1-1. Germline-derived CDR1 and CDR2 are KGHDR and SFDVKD. This CDR3 region has 13 residues. CDR3 in amino acids: CATSDSTNTEAFF.

The chain is built from TRBV30 and TRBJ2-1; checking the TCRdb D call of TRBD2 is not possible without DNA. The germline CDR1 and CDR2 sequences are GTSNPN and SVGIG (reference sequence). The CDR3 has 16 residues. CDR3 region: CAWRAGGTASYNEQFF.

The V and J genes are TRBV5-1 and TRBJ2-1. Germline CDR1 reads SGHRS; CDR2 reads YFSETQ. The CDR3 is made up of 12 amino acids. CDR3: CASSLNSNEQFF.

This chain connects TRBV9 to TRBJ2-7; TCRdb's D call of TRBD2 is untestable without DNA. The CDR3 has 16 residues. Germline V gene sequence: CDR1 SGDLS, CDR2 YYNGEE. CDR3 in amino acids: CASTRGTSGRSNEQYF.

The chain employs TRBV12-3 or TRBV12-4 and TRBJ2-1; absent DNA, TCRdb's TRBD1 call cannot be checked. There are 13 residues in the CDR3. The CDR3 region is CASLRDRGYEQFF.

The rearrangement uses TRBV25-1 and TRBJ1-4; the D call from TCRdb, TRBD1, cannot be confirmed without DNA. The CDR3 is 15 amino acids. CDR1 is MGHDK, CDR2 SYGVNS, per germline. The CDR3 sequence: CASSDPRQVREKLFF.

The rearrangement links TRBV14 to TRBJ1-1. The germline CDR1 and CDR2 sequences are SGHDN and FVKESK. The CDR3 has 14 amino acids. The CDR3 loop reads CASSHPGMNTEAFF.

V usage is TRBV20-1 and J usage is TRBJ2-3. The length of the CDR3 is 15 residues. CDR1 is DFQATT, CDR2 SNEGSKA, per germline (reference sequence). The CDR3 spells CSARDLVASTDTQYF.

CDR3: CSATSKTGWTQYF. This chain links TRBV20-1 with TRBJ2-5. Germline CDR1 DFQATT, CDR2 SNEGSKA (reference sequence). The CDR3 is 13 residues long.

The chain uses TRBV15 and TRBJ1-4; TCRdb picks TRBD1, but there is no DNA to check that call. Germline CDR1 LNHNV, CDR2 YYDKDF (reference sequence). The CDR3 covers 16 residues. The CDR3 loop is CATSTDSGTANEKLFF. Full variable domain (missing parts from reference TRBV15 and TRBJ1-4): DAMVIQNPRYQVTQFGKPVTLSCSQTLNHNVMYWYQQKSSQAPKLLFHYYDKDFNNEADTPDNFQSRRPNTSFCFLDIRSPGLGDTAMYLCATSTDSGTANEKLFFGSGTQLSVL.

The chain links TRBV3-1 to TRBJ2-7. Germline V lookup: CDR1 LGHDT, CDR2 YNNKEL (reference sequence). The CDR3 spans 15 residues. The CDR3 reads CASSQGIGNSYEQYF.

This chain links TRBV7-2 with TRBJ2-3; lacking DNA, the TRBD2 call made by TCRdb goes unchecked. CDR3 size: 14 residues. CDR1 and CDR2 (germline): SGHTA, FQGNSA. CDR3 in amino acids: CASSRSLITDTQYF.

The rearrangement uses TRBV12-3 or TRBV12-4 and TRBJ1-2. The length of the CDR3 is 15 residues. The CDR3 sequence: CASSLARAGRYGYTF.

The CDR3 sequence: CASGTPGLTDTQYF. V and J are TRBV12-3 or TRBV12-4 and TRBJ2-3; TCRdb indicates TRBD2, and absent DNA this call remains unverified. The length of the CDR3 is 14 residues.